Included here is one T cell receptor (beta chain) sequence, with context. Germline V gene sequence: CDR1 SGHKS, CDR2 YYEKEE (reference sequence). The CDR3 has 19 residues. Germline trimming cut 4 bases from V and 4 bases from J; bases unmatched to any gene: 18. In the authors' methods: By means of reference gene primer amplification, nucleated cell counts were estimated. Method: immunoSEQ multiplex PCR; TCRdb's copy keeps in-frame clones and lacks some. V, J and clone size were drawn from that table, and D and trimming were deduced from the DNA. The profile shows tens of thousands of clones, 85% to 95% of them singletons. These data originate in a study of blood T cell repertoires in COVID-19. Turning to the study itself: Acute-phase and convalescent COVID-19 samples originated in the United States, Italy and Spain. The cDNA or gDNA used as material had been derived from T cells, B-cell-depleted T cells, or PBMCs.

The chain couples TRBV5-5 to TRBJ2-5; TRBD2 aligns across 11 bases. The sequencing sample was made of peripheral blood. The receptor was derived from an older woman with active COVID-19. The CDR3 reads CASSPGGSGRVRGRETQYF. The DNA of the CDR3 is TGTGCCAGCAGCCCGGGGGGTAGCGGGAGGGTGAGGGGACGAGAGACCCAGTACTTC.